The rows below give T cell receptor beta chains drawn from one sample of a study of OX40 agonist ivuxolimab in advanced cancers. Here immunoSEQ multiplex PCR was the method, and the copy in TCRdb shows in-frame clones only, minus some. The top ten hold 7.4% of the sample, which has around 90,000 clones, more than 80% seen once. The specimen was CD4+ or CD8+ T cells sorted from blood, collected in a trial of the OX40 agonist ivuxolimab. The receptors here all came from an adult with an advanced solid tumor such as melanoma, head and neck, liver or kidney cancer. The CDR3 runs from the conserved cysteine through the conserved F or W. The D gene is left open where the match is weak. Size values are once, few and many counts, or a class for expanded clones, and some rows have none.

d_call j_call clone_size v_call cdr3_aa cdr3_nt
TRBD1 TRBJ1-5 . TRBV19 CASNHLDRVSSQPQHF TGTGCCAGTAATCACTTGGACAGGGTATCAAGTCAGCCCCAGCATTTT
TRBD2 TRBJ2-3 . TRBV2 CASSWVLAGTDTQYF TGTGCCAGCAGTTGGGTCCTAGCGGGAACAGATACGCAGTATTTT
. TRBJ2-3 . TRBV10-3 CASSGSTSDTQYF TGTGCCAGCAGCGGGTCGACTTCGGATACGCAGTATTTT
. TRBJ1-1 . TRBV28 CASQAGITEAFF TGTGCCTCTCAAGCGGGGATAACTGAAGCTTTCTTT
. TRBJ1-2 . TRBV5-1 CASSTLGGSYGYTF TGCGCCAGCAGCACCCTCGGGGGCAGCTATGGCTACACCTTC
. TRBJ2-1 . TRBV7-6 CASSLGHAHSSYNEQFF TGTGCCAGCAGCTTAGGGCACGCTCATAGCTCCTACAATGAGCAGTTCTTC
. TRBJ2-1 . TRBV5-1 CASSPGVRDEQFF TGCGCCAGCAGCCCGGGAGTTCGGGATGAGCAGTTCTTC
. TRBJ1-3 . TRBV5-4 CASSSLTGPVSGNTIYF TGTGCCAGCAGCTCGCTGACAGGCCCCGTCTCTGGAAACACCATATATTTT
. TRBJ1-6 . TRBV4-1 CASSQGWRGRNSPLHF TGCGCCAGCAGCCAAGGGTGGCGGGGACGGAATTCACCCCTCCACTTT
TRBD2 TRBJ2-1 . TRBV6-6 CASSYGGGHEQFF TGTGCCAGCAGTTACGGGGGGGGTCATGAGCAGTTCTTC
. TRBJ1-1 . TRBV27 CASSWARNTEAFF TGTGCCAGCAGTTGGGCGAGGAACACTGAAGCTTTCTTT
. TRBJ2-5 . TRBV5-1 CASSLGGDQETQYF TGCGCCAGCAGCTTGGGCGGGGATCAAGAGACCCAGTACTTC
TRBD1 TRBJ1-1 . TRBV28 CASSNRGIEAFF TGTGCCAGCAGCAACAGGGGAATTGAAGCTTTCTTT
. TRBJ1-1 few TRBV19 CASSITPQNTEAFF TGTGCCAGTAGTATTACTCCTCAGAACACTGAAGCTTTCTTT
. TRBJ2-1 . TRBV4-1 CASSQGNRDINEQFF TGCGCCAGCAGCCAAGGAAACCGGGACATCAATGAGCAGTTCTTC
TRBD1 TRBJ1-2 . TRBV19 CASSTKTGGYGYTF TGTGCCAGTAGTACTAAGACAGGGGGTTATGGCTACACCTTC
TRBD1 TRBJ1-2 . TRBV15 CATSINPGQGDRGYTF TGTGCCACCAGCATAAATCCAGGACAGGGAGATCGTGGCTACACCTTC
TRBD1 TRBJ2-7 . TRBV12-5 CASGLVISGTGGHEQYF TGTGCTAGTGGTTTGGTAATCTCTGGGACAGGGGGCCACGAGCAGTACTTC
. TRBJ1-1 . TRBV27 CASSAGPDEAFF TGTGCCAGCAGTGCGGGACCGGATGAAGCTTTCTTT
. TRBJ2-3 . TRBV7-9 CASSPTVADTQYF TGTGCCAGCAGCCCCACCGTAGCGGATACGCAGTATTTT
. TRBJ2-7 . TRBV6-6 CASSQVLADMGEQYF TGTGCCAGCAGTCAAGTACTAGCAGATATGGGGGAGCAGTACTTC
. TRBJ1-2 . TRBV19 CASSMGPVSSYTF TGTGCCAGTAGTATGGGCCCGGTCTCAAGCTACACCTTC
. TRBJ2-7 . TRBV4-1 CASSQRTGSYEQYF TGCGCCAGCAGCCAAAGGACTGGCTCCTACGAGCAGTACTTC
. TRBJ1-6 . TRBV28 CASSLEQGIRSPLHF TGTGCCAGCAGTTTAGAGCAGGGTATAAGGTCACCCCTCCACTTT
. TRBJ2-1 once TRBV6-6 CASRLDRLSYNEQFF TGTGCCAGCAGACTCGACAGGCTCTCTTACAATGAGCAGTTCTTC
. TRBJ2-7 . TRBV19 CASSSYLGDSYEQYF TGTGCCAGTAGCTCATACTTGGGGGACTCCTACGAGCAGTACTTC
. TRBJ2-3 . TRBV7-6 CASSSGRDTQYF TGTGCCAGCAGCTCCGGCCGGGATACGCAGTATTTT
. TRBJ2-5 . TRBV18 CASSPRVGRETQYF TGTGCCAGCTCACCACGAGTGGGCCGAGAGACCCAGTACTTC
TRBD1 TRBJ2-1 . TRBV18 CASSRTGYGNEQFF TGTGCCAGCTCACGGACAGGATATGGGAATGAGCAGTTCTTC
. TRBJ1-2 . TRBV9 CASSGGTRSYGYTF TGTGCCAGCAGCGGGGGGACAAGATCCTATGGCTACACCTTC
. TRBJ1-4 . TRBV19 CASSRGSTNEKLFF TGTGCCAGTAGCAGGGGCTCAACTAATGAAAAACTGTTTTTT
. TRBJ2-3 . TRBV30 CAWSFGEGTDTQYF TGTGCCTGGAGTTTTGGGGAAGGCACAGATACGCAGTATTTT
TRBD2 TRBJ2-7 . TRBV10-2 CASSVLAGTPYEQYF TGCGCCAGCAGTGTTCTAGCGGGAACCCCCTACGAGCAGTACTTC
. TRBJ2-7 . TRBV23-1 CASSQSNGGPDYEQYF TGCGCCAGCAGTCAATCGAATGGGGGACCGGACTACGAGCAGTACTTC
. TRBJ1-2 once TRBV7-2 CASSLAPGRINYGYTF TGTGCCAGCAGCTTAGCCCCAGGTCGGATTAACTATGGCTACACCTTC
. TRBJ2-7 . TRBV5-1 CASSIAVSYEQYF TGCGCCAGCAGCATTGCAGTCTCCTACGAGCAGTACTTC
TRBD1 TRBJ1-6 . TRBV30 CAWSVPRGRSYNSPLHF TGTGCCTGGAGTGTACCCAGGGGGCGCTCCTATAATTCACCCCTCCACTTT
TRBD1 TRBJ2-7 . TRBV7-9 CASSSQGVGSYEQYF TGTGCCAGCAGCTCCCAGGGGGTCGGCTCCTACGAGCAGTACTTC
. TRBJ2-6 . TRBV29-1 CSVEIYASGANVLTF TGCAGCGTCGAAATCTATGCCTCTGGGGCCAACGTCCTGACTTTC
TRBD2 TRBJ2-3 . TRBV30 CAWSPPSGRDTDTQYF TGTGCCTGGAGTCCCCCTAGCGGGAGAGACACAGATACGCAGTATTTT
TRBD1 TRBJ1-5 . TRBV28 CASSFSRSTGDQPQHF TGTGCCAGCAGTTTTTCACGTTCGACAGGGGATCAGCCCCAGCATTTT
. TRBJ1-1 . TRBV4-1 CASSQSTGANTEAFF TGCGCCAGCAGCCAGTCGACAGGCGCGAACACTGAAGCTTTCTTT
. TRBJ2-5 . TRBV1 CTSSRTSQVGETQYF TGCACCAGCAGTCGGACTAGCCAAGTTGGGGAGACCCAGTACTTC